A selection of T cell receptor beta chains follows, all from one sample in a study of Graves' ophthalmopathy and Graves' hyperthyroidism. TCRdb independently ran MiXCR on the multiplex PCR reads; one entry per CDR3 protein. The sample lists under 350,000 distinct CDR3 sequences; roughly 17% were seen once. Material for sequencing was peripheral blood. These receptor sequences come from an adult man with Graves' ophthalmopathy. The CDR3 runs from the conserved cysteine through the conserved F or W. The D gene is left open where the match is weak. Only part of the rows carry a size: once, few, many, or a class if the clone is expanded.

v_gene,abundance,d_gene,j_gene,CDR3nt,CDR3aa
TRBV19,many,.,TRBJ1-3,TGTGCCAGTAGTCCGGACAGTTACACCAGCACCATATATTTT,CASSPDSYTSTIYF
TRBV6-1,many,TRBD1,TRBJ1-5,TGTGCCAGCTACCGGGACAGGGGTCAGCCCCAGCATTTT,CASYRDRGQPQHF
TRBV6-1,.,.,TRBJ2-7,TGTGCCAGCAGTCGATGGTCGAACTACGAGCAGTACTTC,CASSRWSNYEQYF
TRBV12-3/TRBV12-4,.,.,TRBJ1-2,TGTGCCAGCAGTGTCCACAGCTCCTATGGCTACATCTTC,CASSVHSSYGYIF
TRBV19,many,.,TRBJ2-2,TGTGCCAGTAGTATGAAGAGGGCCAACACCGGGGAGCTGTTTTTT,CASSMKRANTGELFF
TRBV7-8,many,TRBD1,TRBJ2-2,TGTGCCAGCAGTACTGACAGGGGGTGGACCGGGGAGCTGTTTTTT,CASSTDRGWTGELFF
TRBV12-3/TRBV12-4,.,.,TRBJ2-4,TGTGCCAGCAGTCCACCTCCCGGGACAGCCAAAAACATTCAGTACTTC,CASSPPPGTAKNIQYF
TRBV7-2,many,.,TRBJ2-2,TGTGCCAGCAGCCTATTGACAGCGACCGGGGAGCTGTTTTTT,CASSLLTATGELFF
TRBV7-8,many,TRBD2,TRBJ2-2,TGTGCCAGCAGCTTAAAACTAGCGGGACCTTCGAACACCGGGGAGCTGTTTTTT,CASSLKLAGPSNTGELFF
TRBV7-2,many,.,TRBJ2-7,TGTGCCAGCAGCTTAGCCCCCCCGCAGGGTTTACACGAGCAGTACTTC,CASSLAPPQGLHEQYF
TRBV6-2/TRBV6-3,many,.,TRBJ1-1,TGTGCCAGCAGTTACGTGGGGCCAAACACTGAAGCTTTCTTT,CASSYVGPNTEAFF
TRBV4-1,many,.,TRBJ1-2,TGCGCCAGCAGCCAAGAAGTCGGAGACAGCCGCGCCTATGGCTACACCTTC,CASSQEVGDSRAYGYTF
TRBV11-1,many,.,TRBJ2-5,TGTGCCAGCAGCTCGACCAGGGGGGGACTAGATGAAGAGACCCAGTACTTC,CASSSTRGGLDEETQYF
TRBV7-2,few,.,TRBJ1-5,TGTGCCAGCAGCTTAGGGTTTGTTGCGCCCCAGCATTTT,CASSLGFVAPQHF
TRBV11-2,many,TRBD2,TRBJ2-1,TGTGCCAGCTCCGAGCTAGCGGGAAGGTATGAGCAGTTCTTC,CASSELAGRYEQFF
TRBV20-1,many,.,TRBJ2-5,TGCAGTGCGCTATCCGGGACCAGACAAGAGACCCAGTACTTC,CSALSGTRQETQYF
TRBV20-1,.,.,TRBJ2-2,TGCAGTGCTAGAGATGGAGGTTTTAACACCGGGGAGCTGTTTTTT,CSARDGGFNTGELFF
TRBV18,many,.,TRBJ2-5,TGTGCCAGCTCACCCAGGATGGAAGAGACCCAGTACTTC,CASSPRMEETQYF
TRBV4-1,many,TRBD2,TRBJ2-7,TGCGCCAGCAGCCAAGTAGCGGGGGCGACTAGGCAGTACTTC,CASSQVAGATRQYF
TRBV6-2/TRBV6-3,many,.,TRBJ1-5,TGTGCCAGCAACCAAAGACGGGGGCCCCAACAGCCCCAGCATTTT,CASNQRRGPQQPQHF
TRBV6-2/TRBV6-3,many,.,TRBJ1-1,TGTGCCAGCAGTTCAGGGAAAACCGCGGGTGCTTTCTTT,CASSSGKTAGAFF
TRBV9,many,.,TRBJ2-5,TGTGCCAGCAGCGTAGTCCAGGGAGGCCAAGAGACCCAGTACTTC,CASSVVQGGQETQYF
TRBV7-2,many,.,TRBJ2-7,TGTGCCAGCAGCTTAGCTGCACAAAGCTCCTACGAGCAGTACTTC,CASSLAAQSSYEQYF
TRBV12-3/TRBV12-4,many,.,TRBJ1-2,TGTGCCAGCAGTTTTGCGGGGGGCTACACCTTC,CASSFAGGYTF
TRBV4-2,.,TRBD1,TRBJ2-5,TGTGCCAGCAGCCCCTCCCCGGGACAGGGAGGGGAGACCCAGTACTTC,CASSPSPGQGGETQYF
TRBV29-1,.,TRBD1,TRBJ1-1,TGCAGCGTTGGACAGGGGCCCGACACTGAAGCTTTCTTT,CSVGQGPDTEAFF
TRBV20-1,many,TRBD2,TRBJ2-5,TGCAGTGCCTCGAGCGGGAATGAAGAGACCCAGTACTTC,CSASSGNEETQYF
TRBV7-3,many,TRBD2,TRBJ2-7,TGTGCCAGCAGCATTTCTAGCGGGAATGTCTACGAGCAGTACTTC,CASSISSGNVYEQYF
TRBV12-5,.,.,TRBJ1-3,TGTGCTAGTGGTTTGGGCTCAGGGGCAGGAAACACCATATATTTT,CASGLGSGAGNTIYF
TRBV12-3/TRBV12-4,few,TRBD1,TRBJ2-7,TGTGCCAGCAACGTAGGGACAGGAAATTACGAGCAGTACTTC,CASNVGTGNYEQYF
TRBV28,many,.,TRBJ1-5,TGTGCCAGCACCCCGGGGGGCAGCAATCAGCCCCAGCATTTT,CASTPGGSNQPQHF
TRBV5-5,many,.,TRBJ1-3,TGTGCCAGCAGCTTGGTGTACAGGAACGGAAACACCATATATTTT,CASSLVYRNGNTIYF
TRBV27,.,.,TRBJ1-2,TGTGCCAGCAGTGGCAGCCCTACTTATGGCTACACCTTC,CASSGSPTYGYTF
TRBV6-1,many,.,TRBJ1-5,TGTGCCAGCAGTGGAGGAGAGCCCCAGCATTTT,CASSGGEPQHF
TRBV19,once,TRBD2,TRBJ2-5,TGTGCCAGTAGTATGCCGGGGGGGACCGAAGAGACCCAGTACTTC,CASSMPGGTEETQYF
TRBV6-1,.,TRBD2,TRBJ2-7,TGTGCCAGCAGACCGCTAGCGGGAGGTGGCGAGCAGTACTTC,CASRPLAGGGEQYF
TRBV10-2,many,.,TRBJ2-7,TGCGCCAGCAGAGGGATAACTGGCTACGAGCAGTACTTC,CASRGITGYEQYF
TRBV20-1,many,TRBD2,TRBJ2-5,TGCAGTGCTAGAGATATCCAAGCGGGACCACAAGAGACCCAGTACTTC,CSARDIQAGPQETQYF
TRBV7-2,many,.,TRBJ2-5,TGTGCCAGCAGCTTACTGCCAGTGAAACAAGAGACCCAGTACTTC,CASSLLPVKQETQYF
TRBV6-5,many,.,TRBJ2-5,TGTGCCAGCAGTTACTCGACAAACCAAGCGACCCAGTACTTC,CASSYSTNQATQYF